This T cell receptor (beta chain) was recorded in a study of T cells in Graves' hyperthyroidism and ophthalmopathy. Many counts were recorded for this clonotype. Germline CDR1 MNHNS, CDR2 SASEGT. Trimming cost V 5 bases and J 6 bases; bases outside gene matches: 6. The CDR3 is made up of 16 amino acids. Regions amplified from RNA transcripts were the TCR beta CDR3 regions. Initially, a first-round RT-PCR of the TCR CDR3 employed the HTBI primer set. From the multiplex PCR reads, TCRdb called clonotypes with MiXCR, one entry per CDR3 protein. The table has about 130,000 distinct CDR3 sequences, approximately 20% seen once.

Sample: blood. The chain couples TRBV6-1 to TRBJ1-6, with 11 bases matching TRBD1. This TCR was recovered from a woman aged 45-65 years with Graves' hyperthyroidism that later progressed to Graves' ophthalmopathy. The CDR3 here is CASSSPDRGLNSPLHF. The CDR3 DNA follows: TGTGCCAGCAGTTCCCCGGACAGGGGGCTTAATTCACCCCTCCACTTT.